These 6 T cell receptor beta chains were sequenced from one sample in a study of cytomegalovirus exposure and HLA in healthy donors. Using immunoSEQ multiplex PCR, the repertoire was profiled, and TCRdb retains in-frame clones only, with some absent. The sample consists of 150,000 to 180,000 clones, about 86% of them appearing once. The sequencing sample was made of PBMCs. These receptors all come from a man between 18 and 35 years old in good health and CMV-seropositive.

The chain joins TRBV6-5 to TRBJ1-5; D call uncertain. V was shortened by 6 bases and J by 3 bases, with 12 bases between the two germline ends. Germline CDR1 is MNHEY and CDR2 is SVGAGI. The CDR3 runs 14 residues. The DNA for the CDR3 is TGTGCCAGCAGCCACTCAAGCGTCAATCAGCCCCAGCATTTT. The encoded protein is CASSHSSVNQPQHF.

The chain carries TRBV7-6 and TRBJ1-1, with D unresolved. The CDR3 spans 15 residues. Germline-derived CDR1 and CDR2 are SGHVS and FNYEAQ. The V and J ends lost 5 bases and 1 base respectively, with 14 bases between them. The CDR3 coding sequence is TGTGCCAGCAGCCTATACCCCAGAGGGAACACTGAAGCTTTCTTT. It codes for CASSLYPRGNTEAFF.

This clone was observed a few times. Different DNA sequences within this sample yield the same CDR3. The chain has TRBV27 and TRBJ1-1; TRBD1 is a possible D gene (6 bases). The CDR3 covers 13 residues. Trimming stripped 5 bases from V and 4 bases from J, with 11 bases between. In germline, CDR1 is MNHEY, CDR2 SMNVEV (reference sequence). CDR3 sequence (DNA): TGTGCCAGCAGTCTCAGGGGATCCACTGAAGCTTTCTTT. Its translation is CASSLRGSTEAFF.

The chain has TRBV10-1 and TRBJ1-1, with D possibly being TRBD1 (5 bases). This CDR3 is 13 amino acids long. V lost 2 bases and J 6 bases, leaving 10 bases between the germline ends. In germline, CDR1 is WNHNN, CDR2 SYGVQD (reference sequence). CDR3 residues: CASSEKGCAEAFF. The CDR3 DNA is TGCGCCAGCAGTGAGAAGGGGTGCGCTGAAGCTTTCTTT.

This chain uses TRBV7-2 with TRBJ1-2, with D unclear. The V end was cut by 3 bases, the J end by 4 bases, with 6 bases between. The V gene's germline CDR1 is SGHTA and CDR2 FQGNSA. This CDR3 spans 12 amino acids. The CDR3 reads CASSFEGYGYTF. The CDR3 coding sequence is TGTGCCAGCAGCTTTGAGGGCTATGGCTACACCTTC.

This rearrangement joins TRBV5-1 to TRBJ1-4; D gene ambiguous. Germline V gene sequence: CDR1 SGHRS, CDR2 YFSETQ. Trimming left V 7 bases short and J 0 bases short, with 10 bases between. There are 14 residues in the CDR3. Written as DNA, the CDR3 is TGCGCCAGCGGACTGACCCCAACTAATGAAAAACTGTTTTTT. This translates into CASGLTPTNEKLFF.